This passage covers 26 T cell receptor beta chains from one sample sequenced in a study of blood T cell repertoires in COVID-19. Generated by immunoSEQ multiplex PCR, the TCRdb table keeps only in-frame clones and is missing some. Among tens of thousands of clones, 85% to 90% were seen once, and the ten largest hold around 27%. The source material was peripheral blood. These receptors all stem from a human donor in a cohort sampled during active COVID-19.

V and J are TRBV5-8 and TRBJ2-5, with TRBD1 matching 7 bases. Losses at the gene ends were 5 bases for V and 2 bases for J; bases not matched to a gene: 9. Germline CDR1 is SGHTS and CDR2 is YDEGEE. This CDR3 is built from 15 residues. This CDR3 reads CASSTQGQRQETQYF. The CDR3 DNA reads as TGTGCCAGCAGTACTCAGGGACAGAGACAAGAGACCCAGTACTTC.

The gene calls are TRBV5-8 and TRBJ1-5; D is uncertain. The CDR3 loop spans 15 amino acids. V was clipped by 0 bases and J by 5 bases, with 12 bases between them. Germline CDR1 is SGHTS and CDR2 is YDEGEE. DNA of the CDR3: TGTGCCAGCAGCTTGGCGAGGTTCCGGGATCAGCCCCAGCATTTT. This translates into CASSLARFRDQPQHF.

The rearrangement joins TRBV7-8 to TRBJ2-7; no reliable D call. V was trimmed by 8 bases and J by 2 bases, leaving 16 bases between them. In germline, CDR1 is SGHVS, CDR2 FQNEAQ. The CDR3 is 14 amino acids. The CDR3 sequence: CASYTTESTYEQYF. The DNA for the CDR3 is TGTGCCAGCTACACCACAGAATCTACCTACGAGCAGTACTTC.

The CDR3 DNA reads TGTGCCAGCAGCTTTTTAACAGGGGATGGCTATGGCTACACCTTC. Protein sequence: CASSFLTGDGYGYTF. The V and J genes are TRBV5-8 and TRBJ1-2, with 7 bases lining up with TRBD1. Germline CDR1 and CDR2: SGHTS and YDEGEE. The V segment lost 2 bases and the J segment 4 bases; nucleotides outside the gene matches: 8. This CDR3 is built from 15 residues.

The chain links TRBV27 to TRBJ2-5; 7 positions agree with TRBD1. CDR3 length: 14 residues. From germline, CDR1 is MNHEY and CDR2 SMNVEV (reference sequence). V shed 6 bases and J 1 base; nucleotides not matched to a gene: 5. The chain's CDR3 is CASSEGAPQETQYF. The CDR3 DNA follows: TGTGCCAGCAGCGAGGGGGCGCCCCAAGAGACCCAGTACTTC.

This clone turned up a few times. J is TRBJ1-1 and V is TRBV5-1, with a weak D call TRBD1 (5 bases). The CDR3 totals 13 residues. V lost 1 base, J lost 4 bases, and 8 bases lay in between. The germline CDR1 and CDR2 sequences are SGHRS and YFSETQ. The CDR3 region has the DNA TGCGCCAGCAGCTTGAACCAGGGCACTGAAGCTTTCTTT. The encoded protein is CASSLNQGTEAFF.

This clone has more than one count but fewer than ten. V is TRBV29-1 and J is TRBJ2-7, with 8 bases fitting TRBD1. The junction had 6 bases not matched to a gene; V was cut back by 7 bases and J by 4 bases. The CDR3 is 12 amino acids. CDR1 and CDR2 (germline): SQVTM, ANQGSEA. The CDR3 reads CSALDRAYEQYF. In DNA, the CDR3 is TGCAGCGCCTTGGACAGGGCGTACGAGCAGTACTTC.

The V gene is TRBV6-1, the J gene TRBJ2-7; 12 bases line up with TRBD2. The germline V gene has CDR1 MNHNS and CDR2 SASEGT. This CDR3 spans 16 amino acids. V lost 1 base, J lost 3 bases, and 4 bases stayed unmatched. CDR3 sequence (DNA): TGTGCCAGCAGTGAAGGAACTAGCGGGAGGATCTACGAGCAGTACTTC. It yields the protein CASSEGTSGRIYEQYF.

This clone has only a few counts. V usage is TRBV19 and J usage is TRBJ1-3; D gene uncertain. Germline loops: CDR1 LNHDA, CDR2 SQIVND (reference sequence). This CDR3 region has 13 residues. V dropped 11 bases and J dropped 0 bases, with 11 bases sitting between them. The CDR3 is CAVSRVSGNTIYF. The CDR3, as DNA: TGTGCCGTCAGTCGGGTCTCTGGAAACACCATATATTTT.

The chain employs TRBV3-1 (or the pseudogene TRBV3-2) and TRBJ1-3, with D uncertain. Trimming stripped 5 bases from V and 7 bases from J, with 15 bases between. Germline lookup yields CDR1 LGHDT and CDR2 YNNKEL (reference sequence). The CDR3 covers 14 residues. CDR3 bases: TGTGCCAGCAGCAGCCGTGGCAGCGGCAACACCATATATTTT. This encodes CASSSRGSGNTIYF.

The gene calls are TRBV7-6 and TRBJ2-7, with D possibly being TRBD1 (6 bases). Germline loops: CDR1 SGHVS, CDR2 FNYEAQ. The CDR3 sequence is 13 residues long. The V and J ends lost 1 base and 5 bases respectively, with 9 bases between them. CDR3 nucleotide sequence: TGTGCCAGCAGCTTAGTTAACAGGGACGAGCAGTACTTC. Translating gives CASSLVNRDEQYF.

The chain links TRBV21-1 to TRBJ2-3; TRBD2, the table's D call, was not compared with the DNA. TRBV21-1 counts as a pseudogene. The CDR3 consists of 16 residues. The CDR3 DNA reads TGTGCCAGCAGCAAACTGTCTGGCGGATTCACAGATACGCAGTATTTT. Translating gives CASSKLSGGFTDTQYF.

The chain combines TRBV6-1 with TRBJ1-1; weak D call: TRBD1 (5 bases). The CDR3 contains 12 residues. The germline V and J ends were trimmed by 2 bases and 11 bases, with 12 bases remaining between them. The germline CDR1 and CDR2 sequences are MNHNS and SASEGT. In nucleotides, the CDR3 is TGTGCCAGCAGTGAAAATGGGGGGATTGCTTTCTTT. This sequence encodes CASSENGGIAFF.

The V gene is TRBV28, the J gene TRBJ1-2; a possible D gene is TRBD1 (5 bases). The CDR3 consists of 16 residues. V gave up 4 bases and J gave up 3 bases, with 18 bases separating them. Germline V CDR1 and CDR2: MDHEN, SYDVKM. For the CDR3, the DNA is TGTGCCAGCAGTTCCCAATCCCCAGGGTTGCACTATGGCTACACCTTC. Amino acid sequence: CASSSQSPGLHYGYTF.

Of note for this clone: Other DNA sequences in this specimen translate into the identical CDR3. The V call is TRBV19, the J call TRBJ2-5; D gene uncertain. Germline V gene sequence: CDR1 LNHDA, CDR2 SQIVND (reference sequence). The CDR3 consists of 11 residues. Trimming stripped 3 bases from V and 5 bases from J, with 4 bases between. CDR3 sequence reads: CASSMRETQYF. CDR3 DNA: TGTGCCAGTAGTATGCGCGAGACCCAGTACTTC.

The chain combines TRBV28 with TRBJ1-2, with D perhaps matching TRBD1 (5 bases). CDR1 and CDR2 (germline): MDHEN, SYDVKM. The CDR3 sequence is 15 residues long. V was clipped by 6 bases and J by 4 bases, with 18 bases between them. For the CDR3, the DNA is TGTGCCAGCAGCTCCTCCCAGGAGGGGACCTATGGCTACACCTTC. This encodes CASSSSQEGTYGYTF.

This clone was counted only a few times. CDR3 region: CASRDYNEQFF. DNA of the CDR3: TGCGCCAGCCGCGACTACAATGAGCAGTTCTTC. This chain connects TRBV5-1 to TRBJ2-1; D not resolved. From germline, CDR1 is SGHRS and CDR2 YFSETQ. Trimming pared 7 bases from V and 3 bases from J, leaving 5 bases between. The CDR3 has 11 amino acids. Drawing the rest from reference TRBV5-1 and TRBJ2-1, the complete variable domain is KAGVTQTPRYLIKTRGQQVTLSCSPISGHRSVSWYQQTPGQGLQFLFEYFSETQRNKGNFPGRFSGRQFSNSRSEMNVSTLELGDSALYLCASRDYNEQFFGPGTRLTVL.

The chain employs TRBV15 and TRBJ2-5, with 10 bases aligning to TRBD1. V lost 4 bases, J lost 3 bases, and 8 bases stayed unmatched. There are 16 residues in the CDR3. In germline, CDR1 is LNHNV, CDR2 YYDKDF (reference sequence). CDR3 DNA sequence: TGTGCCACCAGCACCAGACAGGGGGCAGATAAAGAGACCCAGTACTTC. This codes for CATSTRQGADKETQYF.

This clone was seen once. The chain has TRBV7-2 and TRBJ2-7; 8 positions agree with TRBD2. The germline CDR1 and CDR2 sequences are SGHTA and FQGNSA. The ends lost 8 bases at V and 1 base at J; junction bases unmatched: 10. This CDR3 region has 15 residues. CDR3 nucleotides: TGTGCCAGCGAGCCATTTAGCGGGGAGTCCTACGAGCAGTACTTC. Amino acids: CASEPFSGESYEQYF.

The chain combines TRBV9 with TRBJ2-3, with 7 bases aligning to TRBD2. Germline V gives CDR1 SGDLS, CDR2 YYNGEE. Unmatched junction bases numbered 10, after V lost 5 bases and J lost 1 base. This CDR3 contains 16 residues. CDR3 sequence reads: CASRSVGGSGTDTQYF. In DNA, the CDR3 is TGTGCCAGCAGGTCCGTGGGCGGGAGTGGCACAGATACGCAGTATTTT.

This clone was detected a few times. This sequence joins TRBV5-5 and TRBJ1-5, with 9 bases identical to TRBD1. The CDR3 loop spans 15 amino acids. CDR1 is SGHKS and CDR2 is YYEKEE in the germline V gene (reference sequence). Trimming cost V 1 base and J 5 bases; bases outside gene matches: 4. CDR3 protein: CASSLWRTGDQPQHF. The CDR3 nucleotides read TGTGCCAGCAGCTTGTGGAGGACAGGGGATCAGCCCCAGCATTTT.

The chain couples TRBV19 to TRBJ2-4; D is ambiguous. This CDR3 is built from 14 residues. Germline assignment: CDR1 LNHDA and CDR2 SQIVND (reference sequence). With 5 bases removed from V and 3 bases from J, the gap between germline ends came to 11 bases. The CDR3 here is CASSPSYSKNIQYF. CDR3 bases: TGTGCCAGTAGTCCCTCTTATAGCAAAAACATTCAGTACTTC.

The chain has TRBV11-2 and TRBJ2-7; possibly TRBD1 for D (6 bases). Trimming removed 5 bases at V and 2 bases at J, with 16 bases between. Per the germline V gene, CDR1 is SGHAT and CDR2 is FQNNGV. The length of the CDR3 is 15 residues. The CDR3 nucleotides are TGTGCCAGCAGCCCACTCCGACAGGCCCCCTACGAGCAGTACTTC. As protein: CASSPLRQAPYEQYF. Full variable domain (outside the CDR3, taken from reference TRBV11-2 and TRBJ2-7): EAGVAQSPRYKIIEKRQSVAFWCNPISGHATLYWYQQILGQGPKLLIQFQNNGVVDDSQLPKDRFSAERLKGVDSTLKIQPAKLEDSAVYLCASSPLRQAPYEQYFGPGTRLTVT.

V gene TRBV18 combines with J gene TRBJ2-1; TRBD1 matches at 11 bases. V lost 0 bases to trimming and J lost 9 bases; unmatched junction nucleotides: 7. The CDR3 totals 16 residues. Germline V CDR1 and CDR2: KGHSH, LQKENI. The CDR3: CASSPPWDRGLGEQFF. CDR3 nucleotides: TGTGCCAGCTCACCACCGTGGGACAGGGGGTTAGGTGAGCAGTTCTTC.

CDR3 nucleotides: TGTGCCAGCAGCGCCAGCAGGATAGGGGGCTCTGGAAACACCATATATTTT. This sequence encodes CASSASRIGGSGNTIYF. The genes are TRBV11-2 and TRBJ1-3; D is possibly TRBD1 (6 bases). V gave up 5 bases and J gave up 0 bases, with 17 bases separating them. Germline CDR1 and CDR2: SGHAT and FQNNGV. The CDR3 contains 17 residues.

This rearrangement joins TRBV5-5 to TRBJ2-7; no definite D call. V dropped 0 bases and J dropped 2 bases, with 9 bases sitting between them. Germline values: CDR1 SGHKS, CDR2 YYEKEE (reference sequence). CDR3 length: 14 residues. As DNA, the CDR3 is TGTGCCAGCAGCTTGGGGGCAGGTGCCTACGAGCAGTACTTC. Translating gives CASSLGAGAYEQYF.